These T cell receptor beta chains were read from a single sample in a study of quantifying T cell responses using KT2 cells. TCRdb called the UMI-ligation and nested PCR reads again in MiXCR, with one record for every CDR3 protein. Of roughly 51,000 distinct CDR3 sequences listed, roughly an eighth are singletons. Sequencing input: PBMCs spiked with cells of the T cell clone KT2. Every receptor here comes from a human donor. Both conserved end residues are trimmed from each CDR3.

j_call v_call cdr3_aa
TRBJ2-2 TRBV3-1 ASSQVRRGGVGELF
TRBJ2-5 TRBV29-1 SAAGSSGGRGETQY
TRBJ2-1 TRBV19 ASSKYNEQF
TRBJ1-6 TRBV10-3 AIAQEGDSPLH
TRBJ2-7 TRBV4-3 ASSQETSGEATYEQY
TRBJ1-1 TRBV5-1 ASSFQVMGTEAF
TRBJ2-3 TRBV5-1 ASSLYGGPSTDTQY
TRBJ1-1 TRBV29-1 SAVSGELNTEAF
TRBJ2-1 TRBV30 AWGPPGTYKYNEQF
TRBJ2-7 TRBV5-1 ASSADGYEQY
TRBJ2-5 TRBV18 ASGQETQY
TRBJ1-5 TRBV7-3 ASSLTQGQPQH
TRBJ2-7 TRBV18 ASSPPVREAEQY
TRBJ2-5 TRBV5-4 ASMPGQGKETQY
TRBJ1-3 TRBV4-1 ASSHTRWRTGVSSGNTIY
TRBJ2-6 TRBV7-9 ATRTVKYSGANVLT
TRBJ2-3 TRBV6-2/TRBV6-3 ASRILAGRTDTQY
TRBJ2-1 TRBV6-2/TRBV6-3 ASAFGTRLGEQF
TRBJ2-1 TRBV10-3 AISEPGTGPGNEQF
TRBJ2-7 TRBV6-5 ASSSGVEQY
TRBJ2-2 TRBV15 ATSSLRELAQGTGELF
TRBJ1-2 TRBV5-6 ASSLVTGPGYT
TRBJ1-2 TRBV4-1 ASSQVGTLGSYGYT
TRBJ2-1 TRBV4-3 ASSQDLGLAVYNEQF
TRBJ1-2 TRBV12-3/TRBV12-4 GSSFRQGASGYT
TRBJ2-7 TRBV6-5 ASSYLGGGPGEQY
TRBJ2-7 TRBV4-3 ASSQESGREPY
TRBJ1-5 TRBV13 ASSSTEESNQPQH
TRBJ1-2 TRBV6-5 ASSGARDISPVDYGYT
TRBJ2-7 TRBV29-1 SVGGANRDRGGYEQY
TRBJ2-1 TRBV18 ASSPNPMGGFYNEQF
TRBJ1-1 TRBV9 ASSVDGMNTEAF
TRBJ2-7 TRBV7-2 ASSGRLAGVNEQY
TRBJ2-1 TRBV12-3/TRBV12-4 ASSIQTYNEQF
TRBJ2-7 TRBV20-1 SAAGLAGGREQY
TRBJ1-6 TRBV12-3/TRBV12-4 ASSLMGGYNSPLH
TRBJ2-1 TRBV24-1 ATKSTSNEQF
TRBJ2-1 TRBV7-2 ASSPNAGQGAWEQF
TRBJ1-1 TRBV29-1 SVDEDPRATEAF
TRBJ2-1 TRBV14 ASSQGTGTGVYNEQF